The 10 T cell receptor beta chains in this list originate from one sample, sequenced in a study of cytomegalovirus exposure and HLA in healthy donors. Primers included in the PCR were 60 Vbeta and 13 Jbeta primers. The protocol was immunoSEQ multiplex PCR, while the TCRdb copy is restricted to in-frame clones and leaves out a portion. The table records approximately 180,000 clones, approximately 72% of them present only once. The sample consisted of PBMCs. The receptors stem from a human donor in good health.

The chain is built from TRBV5-1 and TRBJ2-2; a weak D match, TRBD1 (5 bases). This CDR3 has 16 residues. Germline-derived CDR1 and CDR2 are SGHRS and YFSETQ. The V end was cut by 1 base, the J end by 1 base, with 11 bases between. This CDR3 reads CASSLRQGQNTGELFF. CDR3 sequence (DNA): TGCGCCAGCAGCTTGAGGCAGGGTCAGAACACCGGGGAGCTGTTTTTT.

CDR3 region: CASSGVGTDTQYF. The CDR3 coding sequence is TGTGCCAGCAGCGGGGTTGGCACAGATACGCAGTATTTT. The rearrangement joins TRBV2 to TRBJ2-3, with a possible D match to TRBD2 (5 bases). The CDR3 runs 13 residues. Trimming took off 6 bases at V and 1 base at J, with 8 bases between the two ends. Germline loops: CDR1 SNHLY, CDR2 FYNNEI.

The gene calls are TRBV7-9 and TRBJ2-7; 8 nucleotides line up with TRBD1. The trim removed 5 bases at V and 0 bases at J, leaving 12 bases unmatched. Germline-derived CDR1 and CDR2 are SEHNR and FQNEAQ (reference sequence). This CDR3 is built from 17 residues. In nucleotides, the CDR3 is TGTGCCAGCAGCAACATCAGACAGGGGCGGTCCTCCTACGAGCAGTACTTC. It encodes CASSNIRQGRSSYEQYF.

The chain is built from TRBV7-2 and TRBJ2-5, with 9 bases matching TRBD2. The CDR3 covers 15 residues. Trimming cost V 2 bases and J 1 base; bases outside gene matches: 2. Germline assignment: CDR1 SGHTA and CDR2 FQGNSA. The CDR3 loop reads CASSLSGGFQETQYF. Here the CDR3 DNA reads TGTGCCAGCAGCTTAAGCGGGGGGTTCCAAGAGACCCAGTACTTC.

The J gene is TRBJ2-7, the V gene TRBV6-1; 10 positions agree with TRBD1. CDR1 is MNHNS and CDR2 is SASEGT in the germline V gene. The J segment lost 3 bases and the V segment lost 2 bases, leaving 1 base of the junction unmatched. This CDR3 has 14 residues. The CDR3 coding sequence is TGTGCCAGCAGTGAACGGACAGGGGGCTACGAGCAGTACTTC. This sequence encodes CASSERTGGYEQYF.

The chain combines TRBV11-3 with TRBJ2-5, with TRBD2 matching over 8 bases. This CDR3 spans 16 amino acids. V shed 5 bases and J 5 bases; nucleotides not matched to a gene: 13. Germline assignment: CDR1 SGHNT and CDR2 YENEEA. This CDR3 reads CASSPSGGGSGETQYF. CDR3 nucleotides: TGTGCCAGCAGCCCCTCGGGGGGGGGCTCTGGGGAGACCCAGTACTTC.

This rearrangement joins TRBV7-3 to TRBJ1-3; D is possibly TRBD1 (6 bases). The length of the CDR3 is 16 residues. Trimming stripped 4 bases from V and 4 bases from J, with 17 bases between. From germline, CDR1 is SGHTA and CDR2 FQGTGA. As DNA, the CDR3 is TGTGCCAGCAGCTCAACCCCCGGGGGGCGCGGAAACACCATATATTTT. The encoded protein is CASSSTPGGRGNTIYF.

The chain links TRBV7-6 to TRBJ2-3; no definite D call. Germline V gene sequence: CDR1 SGHVS, CDR2 FNYEAQ. Trimming left V 1 base short and J 2 bases short, with 7 bases between. The CDR3 is 14 residues long. As DNA, the CDR3 is TGTGCCAGCAGCTTAGGGCTAGACACAGATACGCAGTATTTT. Translated: CASSLGLDTDTQYF.

This chain connects TRBV2 to TRBJ2-5; 11 nucleotides agree with TRBD2. V trimming: 0 bases; J trimming: 4 bases; junction bases outside the gene matches: 4. The CDR3 is made up of 16 amino acids. The germline V gene encodes CDR1 SNHLY and CDR2 FYNNEI. The CDR3 DNA sequence: TGTGCCAGCAGTGAAGCAGCTAGCGGGGGGACAGAGACCCAGTACTTC. It is translated as CASSEAASGGTETQYF.

The V call is TRBV5-1, the J call TRBJ1-3, with TRBD1 as a possible D gene (5 bases). The CDR3 length is 16 residues. In germline, CDR1 is SGHRS, CDR2 YFSETQ. Trimming stripped 4 bases from V and 3 bases from J, with 17 bases between. The CDR3 sequence: CASSLRARADGNTIYF. CDR3 in DNA: TGCGCCAGCAGCCTAAGAGCCAGGGCTGATGGAAACACCATATATTTT. The entire variable domain, with the rest obtained from reference TRBV5-1 and TRBJ1-3, is as follows: KAGVTQTPRYLIKTRGQQVTLSCSPISGHRSVSWYQQTPGQGLQFLFEYFSETQRNKGNFPGRFSGRQFSNSRSEMNVSTLELGDSALYLCASSLRARADGNTIYFGEGSWLTVV.